This T cell receptor beta chain was profiled in a study of cytomegalovirus exposure and HLA in healthy donors. Concerning this clone: Its antigen is undetermined.

Libraries were prepared by immunoSEQ multiplex PCR; TCRdb keeps only in-frame clonotypes and omits some of them. Of 200,000 to 250,000 clones in the sample, approximately 87% were seen once. Study-level points and caveats: The classifier reportedly diagnosed cytomegalovirus status with high specificity and sensitivity. The TCR clusters that emerged in the first cohort tended, a later analysis found, to co-occur in the approximately 130 validation repertoires.

Germline values: CDR1 MNHEY, CDR2 SMNVEV (reference sequence). There are 14 residues in the CDR3. Trimming took off 2 bases at V and 5 bases at J, with 12 bases between the two ends. The sample consisted of PBMCs. The chain links TRBV27 to TRBJ1-2; tentative D call: TRBD1 (5 bases). The receptor's source is a man younger than 30 in good health and CMV-seronegative. CDR3 bases: TGTGCCAGCAGTTTACTGGGGCCTTCATATGGCTACACCTTC. This gives the protein CASSLLGPSYGYTF.